This is a list of T cell receptor beta chains from one sample in a study of cytotoxic CD8 clonotypes in ibrutinib-treated CLL. Profiled with immunoSEQ multiplex PCR; TCRdb holds only in-frame clones, not every one. The table shows roughly 300,000 clones, with around 76% occurring only once. Specimen: PBMCs, collected at disease progression, from a patient treated with ibrutinib. The receptors originated from a human donor with chronic lymphocytic leukemia. The CDR3 runs from the conserved cysteine through the conserved F or W. The D gene is left open where the match is weak. Where a row states a size, it is once, few, many or the class of an expanded clone; other rows omit it.

>TRBV5-1|TRBJ2-1|-|-
TGCGCCAGCAGCTTGGTACCGGGCTCCTACAATGAGCAGTTCTTC
CASSLVPGSYNEQFF
>TRBV7-3|TRBJ2-5|-|-
TGTGCCAGCAGCTTAGGCCTGGGGGACCAAGAGACCCAGTACTTC
CASSLGLGDQETQYF
>TRBV5-6|TRBJ2-7|TRBD1|once
TGTGCCAGCAGCCGGGACAGCAACTCGCAGTACTTC
CASSRDSNSQYF
>TRBV6-5|TRBJ2-7|-|-
TGTGCCAGCAGTTATGCAGGGGCCTACGAGCAGTACTTC
CASSYAGAYEQYF
>TRBV6-6|TRBJ1-2|-|few
TGTGCCAGCAGTGAGACAGACGACTATGGCTACACCTTC
CASSETDDYGYTF
>TRBV7-3|TRBJ2-7|-|-
TGTGCCAGCAGCCCTGGGGACTACGAGCAGTACTTC
CASSPGDYEQYF
>TRBV6-1|TRBJ2-7|-|-
TGTGCCAGCAGCGTCTACGAGCAGTACTTC
CASSVYEQYF
>TRBV6-6|TRBJ1-3|-|-
TGTGCCAGCACCCCGGTGGGGCAGATCGGGAACACCATATATTTT
CASTPVGQIGNTIYF
>TRBV7-6|TRBJ2-7|-|-
TGTGCCAGCAGTCCGACCGAGGGGGGGTCCTACGAGCAGTACTTC
CASSPTEGGSYEQYF
>TRBV2|TRBJ2-7|-|few
TGTGCCAGCACCGCCTGGGGTGGCGGTTCCTACGAGCAGTACTTC
CASTAWGGGSYEQYF
>TRBV5-1|TRBJ1-2|TRBD1|-
TGCGCCAGCAGCTTGGACAGGGGGAGAAGCTATGGCTACACCTTC
CASSLDRGRSYGYTF
>TRBV18|TRBJ1-2|-|-
TGTGCCAGCTCACCATCCCTTCTCGACACAAAGCAATATGGCTACACCTTC
CASSPSLLDTKQYGYTF
>TRBV27|TRBJ1-1|-|few
TGTGCCAGCAGTTTAAGGGCGCACACTGAAGCTTTCTTT
CASSLRAHTEAFF
>TRBV19|TRBJ1-1|-|-
TGTGCCAGTAGTATGCAGGGATCGGTTAGGAACACTGAAGCTTTCTTT
CASSMQGSVRNTEAFF
>TRBV7-2|TRBJ2-1|-|-
TGTGCCAGCAGCTTAGCGGCGACCAACACGGGTGAGCAGTTCTTC
CASSLAATNTGEQFF
>TRBV6-5|TRBJ1-4|TRBD1|-
TGTGCCAGCAGACCTACAGGGGTGGGGGAAAAACTGTTTTTT
CASRPTGVGEKLFF
>TRBV7-2|TRBJ2-7|-|-
TGTGCCAGCAGTAATAGGGCCTACGAGCAGTACTTC
CASSNRAYEQYF
>TRBV7-9|TRBJ2-1|-|-
TGTGCCAGCAGCTCCCCCCTTTTGAACGTGCAGTTCTTC
CASSSPLLNVQFF
>TRBV5-4|TRBJ2-3|TRBD1|-
TGTGCCAGCAGCTTGGGACAGGGGGCGTCGAATACGCAGTATTTT
CASSLGQGASNTQYF
>TRBV6-5|TRBJ1-2|-|-
TGTGCCAGCAGTTACAGGGACCAACCCGGAGAGGGCTACACCTTC
CASSYRDQPGEGYTF
>TRBV5-4|TRBJ1-3|-|-
TGTGCCAGCAGCTTGGGTCAAAAATACTCTGGAAACACCATATATTTT
CASSLGQKYSGNTIYF
>TRBV19|TRBJ1-1|TRBD1|-
TGTGCCAGTAGTACGCTTAGACAGGGTGGGAACACTGAAGCTTTCTTT
CASSTLRQGGNTEAFF